Shown below are 23 T cell receptor beta chains from a single sample sequenced in a study of regulatory T cells in long-lasting Graves disease. The TCR beta library used iRepertoire HTBI primers with Arm-PCR amplification of CDR3. TCRdb used MiXCR to reprocess the multiplex PCR reads, holding one entry per CDR3 protein. The repertoire holds some 250,000 distinct CDR3 sequences, with around a sixth as singletons. The time point: newly diagnosed GD, antithyroid drugs for less than 3 months. PBMC RNA served as the TCR library source. The data were also submitted as part of a second study, on T cells in Graves' hyperthyroidism and ophthalmopathy.

This specimen consisted of peripheral blood mononuclear cells (PBMCs), obtained at new diagnosis, from a patient treated with antithyroid drugs. The receptors originated from a woman in her twenties or thirties with Graves disease.

This clonotype was seen at least ten times. Here the CDR3 reads CSAKSDLPEGEQYF. CDR3 in DNA: TGCAGTGCTAAATCGGACCTCCCGGAGGGCGAGCAGTACTTC. The rearrangement links TRBV20-1 to TRBJ2-7; D may be TRBD2 (6 bases). Germline CDR1 and CDR2: DFQATT and SNEGSKA (reference sequence). This CDR3 comprises 14 residues. V gave up 4 bases and J gave up 6 bases, with 19 bases separating them.

This clonotype was counted only a few times. The rearrangement uses TRBV29-1 and TRBJ2-5; 10 bases line up with TRBD1. The CDR3 covers 13 residues. The germline gives CDR1 SQVTM, CDR2 ANQGSEA. V trimming: 6 bases; J trimming: 5 bases; junction bases outside the gene matches: 6. CDR3 residues: CSVLTGGRETQYF. CDR3 nucleotides: TGCAGCGTGCTGACAGGGGGCCGGGAGACCCAGTACTTC. The variable domain in full, completed from reference TRBV29-1 and TRBJ2-5, reads SAVISQKPSRDICQRGTSLTIQCQVDSQVTMMFWYRQQPGQSLTLIATANQGSEATYESGFVIDKFPISRPNLTFSTLTVSNMSPEDSSIYLCSVLTGGRETQYFGPGTRLLVL.

The table lists this clonotype with many counts. V and J are TRBV2 and TRBJ1-2, with D maybe TRBD1 (5 bases). The V end was cut by 8 bases, the J end by 5 bases, with 24 bases between. CDR1 SNHLY and CDR2 FYNNEI come from the germline V gene. The CDR3 totals 16 residues. The CDR3 protein is CASSYDGALVLYGYTF. The CDR3 bases are TGTGCCAGCTCGTACGACGGGGCCCTGGTTCTGTATGGCTACACCTTC.

This clonotype was picked up many times. The chain joins TRBV12-3 or TRBV12-4 to TRBJ1-3; D is unresolved. Trimming shortened V by 6 bases and J by 0 bases, and 18 bases separated the two germline ends. The CDR3 has 17 amino acids. CDR3 in amino acids: CASSPGRRVTSGNTIYF. CDR3 sequence (DNA): TGTGCCAGCAGCCCTGGGCGTCGGGTGACCTCTGGAAACACCATATATTTT.

This clonotype was counted ten times or more. The J gene is TRBJ2-1, the V gene TRBV27; D is perhaps TRBD1 (5 bases). V shed 10 bases and J shed 5 bases, with 15 bases lying between them. The CDR3 has 13 residues. Germline V CDR1 and CDR2: MNHEY, SMNVEV (reference sequence). The CDR3 protein is CATSTLTDNEQFF. The CDR3 region has the DNA TGTGCCACCTCAACCCTGACAGACAATGAGCAGTTCTTC.

This clonotype occurred many times. This chain joins TRBV20-1 and TRBJ2-1, with D perhaps matching TRBD2 (5 bases). V was clipped by 5 bases and J by 5 bases, with 19 bases between them. The CDR3 runs 15 residues. CDR1 and CDR2 (germline): DFQATT, SNEGSKA (reference sequence). Here the CDR3 DNA reads TGCAGTGCTGTCCCCCCTAGCTTTTGGGACAATGAGCAGTTCTTC. Translated, it gives CSAVPPSFWDNEQFF.

This clonotype has ten or more counts. This CDR3 reads CASRTDGGNTEAFF. In DNA, the CDR3 is TGTGCCAGCAGGACGGACGGGGGGAACACTGAAGCTTTCTTT. This chain connects TRBV6-1 to TRBJ1-1; a weak D match, TRBD1 (5 bases). Trimming took off 6 bases at V and 1 base at J, with 12 bases between the two ends. Per the germline V gene, CDR1 is MNHNS and CDR2 is SASEGT. The CDR3 is 14 amino acids.

This clonotype has at least ten counts. V is TRBV9 and J is TRBJ1-2, with D possibly TRBD1 on 5 matching bases. Trimming stripped 0 bases from V and 1 base from J, with 13 bases between. Germline CDR1 reads SGDLS; CDR2 reads YYNGEE. The CDR3 is 16 residues long. CDR3 sequence reads: CASSVDFGGVNYGYTF. The DNA for the CDR3 is TGTGCCAGCAGCGTAGACTTTGGGGGGGTTAACTATGGCTACACCTTC.

The chain joins TRBV19 to TRBJ2-1; 10 bases are shared with TRBD2. Germline V gene lookup returns CDR1 LNHDA and CDR2 SQIVND (reference sequence). The V and J ends lost 5 bases and 5 bases, in that order; junction bases with no gene match: 6. The CDR3 has 15 amino acids. The CDR3 sequence: CASSVGLADHNEQFF. CDR3 nucleotide sequence: TGTGCCAGTAGTGTCGGACTAGCGGACCACAATGAGCAGTTCTTC. The full variable domain, rest sourced from reference TRBV19 and TRBJ2-1, is DGGITQSPKYLFRKEGQNVTLSCEQNLNHDAMYWYRQDPGQGLRLIYYSQIVNDFQKGDIAEGYSVSREKKESFPLTVTSAQKNPTAFYLCASSVGLADHNEQFFGPGTRLTVL.

This clonotype appeared many times. V is TRBV20-1 and J is TRBJ1-1; D may be TRBD1 (5 bases). V was cut by 0 bases and J by 6 bases, with 17 bases left in between. The germline gives CDR1 DFQATT, CDR2 SNEGSKA (reference sequence). The CDR3 totals 15 residues. The CDR3 DNA sequence: TGCAGTGCTAGAGAATTGGGGGAGACTAGGGCTGAAGCTTTCTTT. It codes for CSARELGETRAEAFF.

This clonotype has ten or more counts. The J gene is TRBJ2-2, the V gene TRBV20-1; D is tentatively TRBD1 or TRBD2 (5 bases each). The germline V gene has CDR1 DFQATT and CDR2 SNEGSKA (reference sequence). The V end lost 3 bases, the J end lost 0 bases, and 14 bases lay between the germline ends. This CDR3 has 16 amino acids. CDR3 coding DNA: TGCAGTGCTAGGGATCGTCGGGGCCCGAACACCGGGGAGCTGTTTTTT. It codes for CSARDRRGPNTGELFF.

The rearrangement links TRBV5-8 to TRBJ2-1; TRBD2 matches at 7 bases. Trimming removed 7 bases from V and 4 bases from J; junction bases left unmatched: 8. Germline CDR1 SGHTS, CDR2 YDEGEE. The CDR3 covers 14 residues. The CDR3 DNA reads TGTGCCAGCGCCCGGACTAGTCGGTACAATGAGCAGTTCTTC. Amino acids: CASARTSRYNEQFF. Filled out from reference TRBV5-8 and TRBJ2-1, the complete variable domain reads EAGVTQSPTHLIKTRGQQATLRCSPISGHTSVYWYQQALGLGLQFLLWYDEGEERNRGNFPPRFSGRQFPNYSSELNVNALELEDSALYLCASARTSRYNEQFFGPGTRLTVL.

This clonotype was detected only a few times. This clone may be a read error of a much larger clone one base away. This chain uses TRBV2 with TRBJ2-4; D remains unclear. The CDR3 covers 12 residues. The germline V gene has CDR1 SNHLY and CDR2 FYNNEI. The V and J ends lost 8 bases and 13 bases respectively, with 18 bases between them. The CDR3 DNA sequence: TGTGCCAGCGAACCAGCTGGGAATGAGCAGTACTTC. Its translation is CASEPAGNEQYF. Using reference TRBV2 and TRBJ2-4 for the parts outside the CDR3, the full variable domain is EPEVTQTPSHQVTQMGQEVILRCVPISNHLYFYWYRQILGQKVEFLVSFYNNEISEKSEIFDDQFSVERPDGSNFTLKIRSTKLEDSAMYFCASEPAGNEQYFGAGTRLSVL.

This clonotype was detected only a few times. This is likely a read error, given that the CDR3 carries no conserved phenylalanine or tryptophan at its end. The rearrangement uses TRBV20-1 and TRBJ1-3; D not resolved. The ends were cut back, 3 bases at V and 4 bases at J, with 4 bases in the middle. Germline loops: CDR1 DFQATT, CDR2 SNEGSKA (reference sequence). This CDR3 comprises 11 residues. CDR3 sequence: CSASRGNTIYS. In DNA form, the CDR3 reads TGCAGTGCTAGCCGGGGAAACACCATATATTCT.

Ten or more counts support this clonotype. In DNA form, the CDR3 reads TGTGCCAGCAGCCCGGGGACGGAAAGGAACTCCTACGAGCAGTACTTC. Translation gives CASSPGTERNSYEQYF. This sequence joins TRBV12-3 or TRBV12-4 and TRBJ2-7, with D tentatively TRBD1 or TRBD2 (5 bases each). Trimming left V 6 bases short and J 0 bases short, with 18 bases between. The CDR3 runs 16 residues.

The V and J genes are TRBV7-2 and TRBJ2-5; TRBD2 matches 12 bases. The germline V gene encodes CDR1 SGHTA and CDR2 FQGNSA. Losses at the gene ends were 5 bases for V and 5 bases for J; bases not matched to a gene: 3. CDR3 length: 14 residues. The CDR3 loop reads CASSTLAGGETQYF. Written as DNA, the CDR3 is TGTGCCAGCAGCACTCTAGCGGGGGGGGAGACCCAGTACTTC.

The chain is built from TRBV18 and TRBJ2-7, with D possibly being TRBD2 (5 bases). The V gene lost 6 bases and the J gene lost 7 bases, with 10 bases spanning the gap. CDR1 is KGHSH, CDR2 LQKENI, per germline. The length of the CDR3 is 11 residues. Here the CDR3 reads CASSPSNEQYF. Written as DNA, the CDR3 is TGTGCCAGCTCCCCTAGCAATGAGCAGTACTTC.

This rearrangement joins TRBV6-2 or TRBV6-3 to TRBJ1-4, with TRBD1 matching over 8 bases. Looked up from germline, CDR1 is MNHEY and CDR2 is SVGEGT. V was pared by 2 bases and J by 5 bases, with 4 bases of the junction left unmatched. The CDR3 sequence is 15 residues long. The CDR3 nucleotides are TGTGCCAGCAGTTACAACCGGGACAGGAATGAAAAACTGTTTTTT. It codes for CASSYNRDRNEKLFF.

The V call is TRBV19, the J call TRBJ2-1; D is unclear. With 5 bases removed from V and 4 bases from J, the gap between germline ends came to 18 bases. CDR1 and CDR2 from the germline V gene are LNHDA and SQIVND (reference sequence). The CDR3 consists of 16 residues. The CDR3 DNA follows: TGTGCCAGTAGTGTTGGGCGGAGCGCCCTTTACAATGAGCAGTTCTTC. Its translation: CASSVGRSALYNEQFF.

This clonotype was recorded at least ten times. The chain is built from TRBV7-8 and TRBJ1-2; D remains ambiguous. This CDR3 has 15 residues. Trimming took off 5 bases at V and 4 bases at J, with 17 bases between the two ends. CDR1 and CDR2 from the germline V gene are SGHVS and FQNEAQ. CDR3 sequence: CASSPNSGGFYGYTF. The CDR3 DNA sequence: TGTGCCAGCAGCCCAAACAGCGGAGGGTTCTATGGCTACACCTTC.

This clonotype was seen many times. V usage is TRBV20-1 and J usage is TRBJ1-2, with 8 bases identical to TRBD1. V lost 3 bases to trimming and J lost 0 bases; unmatched junction nucleotides: 9. CDR3 length: 16 amino acids. Germline lookup yields CDR1 DFQATT and CDR2 SNEGSKA (reference sequence). CDR3 residues: CSASAFGQGANYGYTF. DNA for the CDR3: TGCAGTGCTAGCGCCTTCGGACAGGGAGCTAACTATGGCTACACCTTC.

This clonotype occurred many times. The CDR3 nucleotides read TGTGCCAGCAGTCGCACTAGACAAGAGACCCAGTACTTC. Amino acid sequence: CASSRTRQETQYF. This chain joins TRBV14 and TRBJ2-5; tentative D call: TRBD2 (5 bases). The CDR3 runs 13 residues. Germline V gives CDR1 SGHDN, CDR2 FVKESK. V lost 6 bases, J lost 2 bases, and 10 bases lay in between.

This clonotype was observed at least ten times. The J gene is TRBJ1-1, the V gene TRBV15; tentatively, D is TRBD1 (6 bases). The CDR3 totals 14 residues. The germline CDR1 and CDR2 sequences are LNHNV and YYDKDF (reference sequence). Trimming took 9 bases from V and 2 from J, leaving 16 bases between them. CDR3 sequence: CATIGGRKNTEAFF. DNA of the CDR3: TGTGCCACAATCGGGGGCCGGAAAAACACTGAAGCTTTCTTT.